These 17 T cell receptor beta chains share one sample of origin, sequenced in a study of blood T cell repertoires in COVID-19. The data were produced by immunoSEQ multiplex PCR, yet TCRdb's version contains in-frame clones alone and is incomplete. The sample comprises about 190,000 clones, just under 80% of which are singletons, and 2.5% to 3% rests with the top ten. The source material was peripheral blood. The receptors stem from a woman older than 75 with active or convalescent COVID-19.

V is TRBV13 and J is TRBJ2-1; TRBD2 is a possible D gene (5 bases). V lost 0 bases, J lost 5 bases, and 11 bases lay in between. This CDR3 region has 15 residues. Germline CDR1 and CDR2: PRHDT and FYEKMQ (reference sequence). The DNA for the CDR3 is TGTGCCAGCAGCTTAGGCGCGGGTGGAGACAATGAGCAGTTCTTC. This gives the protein CASSLGAGGDNEQFF.

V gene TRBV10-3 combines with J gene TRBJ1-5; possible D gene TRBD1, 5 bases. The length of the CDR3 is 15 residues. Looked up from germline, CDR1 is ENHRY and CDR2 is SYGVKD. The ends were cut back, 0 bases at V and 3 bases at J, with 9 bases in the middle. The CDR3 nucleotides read TGTGCCATCAGTGAGTCGCCACAGGCCAATCAGCCCCAGCATTTT. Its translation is CAISESPQANQPQHF.

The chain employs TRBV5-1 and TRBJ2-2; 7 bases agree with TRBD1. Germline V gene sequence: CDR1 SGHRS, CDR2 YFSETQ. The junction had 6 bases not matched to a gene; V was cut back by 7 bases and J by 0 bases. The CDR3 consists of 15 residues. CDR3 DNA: TGCGCCAGCGCATGGACAGGCGCGAACACCGGGGAGCTGTTTTTT. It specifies CASAWTGANTGELFF. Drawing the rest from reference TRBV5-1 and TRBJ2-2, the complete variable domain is KAGVTQTPRYLIKTRGQQVTLSCSPISGHRSVSWYQQTPGQGLQFLFEYFSETQRNKGNFPGRFSGRQFSNSRSEMNVSTLELGDSALYLCASAWTGANTGELFFGEGSRLTVL.

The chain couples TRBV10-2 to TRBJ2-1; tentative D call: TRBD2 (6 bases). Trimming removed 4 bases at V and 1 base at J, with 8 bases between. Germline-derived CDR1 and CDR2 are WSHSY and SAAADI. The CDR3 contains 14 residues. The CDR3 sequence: CASSVGTSYNEQFF. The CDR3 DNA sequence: TGCGCCAGCAGTGTCGGGACTTCCTACAATGAGCAGTTCTTC.

The CDR3 loop reads CASTDRGWETQYF. CDR3 DNA: TGTGCCAGCACTGACAGGGGTTGGGAGACCCAGTACTTC. This sequence joins TRBV19 and TRBJ2-5; 8 positions agree with TRBD1. This CDR3 contains 13 residues. Trimming at V came to 9 bases and at J to 5 bases, leaving 8 bases not matched to a gene. The germline CDR1 and CDR2 sequences are LNHDA and SQIVND (reference sequence).

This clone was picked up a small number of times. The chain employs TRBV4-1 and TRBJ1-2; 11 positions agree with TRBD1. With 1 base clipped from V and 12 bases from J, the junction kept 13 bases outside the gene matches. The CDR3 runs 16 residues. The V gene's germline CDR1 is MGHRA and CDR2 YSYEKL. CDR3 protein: CASSQVPLDRGRKDTF. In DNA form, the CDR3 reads TGCGCCAGCAGCCAAGTCCCCTTGGACAGGGGGCGCAAAGACACCTTC.

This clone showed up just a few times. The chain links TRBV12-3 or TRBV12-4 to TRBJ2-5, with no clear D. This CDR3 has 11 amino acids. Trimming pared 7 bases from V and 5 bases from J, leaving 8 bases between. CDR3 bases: TGTGCCAGCACGTCCGGGGAGACCCAGTACTTC. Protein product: CASTSGETQYF.

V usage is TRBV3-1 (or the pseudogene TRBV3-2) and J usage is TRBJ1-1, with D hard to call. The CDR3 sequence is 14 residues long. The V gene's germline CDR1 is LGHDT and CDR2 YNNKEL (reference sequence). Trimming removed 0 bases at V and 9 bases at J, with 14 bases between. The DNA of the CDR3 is TGTGCCAGCAGCCAAGAAGCAGCGTATGATAAAGCTTTCTTT. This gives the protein CASSQEAAYDKAFF.

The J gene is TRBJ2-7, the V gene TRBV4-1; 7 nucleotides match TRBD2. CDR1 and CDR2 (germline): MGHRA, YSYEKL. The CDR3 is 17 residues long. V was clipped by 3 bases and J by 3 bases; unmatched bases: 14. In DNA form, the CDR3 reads TGCGCCAGCAGCCAGCCATGGCCCATTGGCGGGGGCTACGAGCAGTACTTC. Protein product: CASSQPWPIGGGYEQYF.

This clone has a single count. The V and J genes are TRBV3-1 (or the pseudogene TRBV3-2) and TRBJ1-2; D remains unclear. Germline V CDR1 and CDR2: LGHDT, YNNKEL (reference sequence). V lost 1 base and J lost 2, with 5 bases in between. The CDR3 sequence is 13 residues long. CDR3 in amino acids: CASSQGANYGYTF. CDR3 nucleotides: TGTGCCAGCAGCCAAGGCGCCAACTATGGCTACACCTTC.

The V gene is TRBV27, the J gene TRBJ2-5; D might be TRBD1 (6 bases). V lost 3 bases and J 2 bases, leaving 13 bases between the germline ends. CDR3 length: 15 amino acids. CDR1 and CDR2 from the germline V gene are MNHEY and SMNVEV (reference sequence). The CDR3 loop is CASSFRSTGQETQYF. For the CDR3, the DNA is TGTGCCAGCAGTTTTAGATCGACAGGACAAGAGACCCAGTACTTC.

The DNA for the CDR3 is TGCGCCAGCAGGGGCTACAGGAACCAAGAGACCCAGTACTTC. Its translation is CASRGYRNQETQYF. This chain joins TRBV10-1 and TRBJ2-5, with D perhaps matching TRBD1 (5 bases). Germline CDR1 is WNHNN and CDR2 is SYGVQD (reference sequence). The CDR3 is 14 residues long. V gave up 6 bases and J gave up 0 bases, with 11 bases separating them.

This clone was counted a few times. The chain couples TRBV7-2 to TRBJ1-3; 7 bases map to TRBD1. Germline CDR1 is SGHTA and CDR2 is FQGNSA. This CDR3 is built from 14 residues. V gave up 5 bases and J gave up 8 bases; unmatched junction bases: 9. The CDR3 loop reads CASSLGTVAYTIYF. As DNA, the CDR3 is TGTGCCAGCAGCCTCGGGACAGTCGCTTACACCATATATTTT. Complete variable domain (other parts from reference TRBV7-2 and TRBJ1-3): GAGVSQSPSNKVTEKGKDVELRCDPISGHTALYWYRQSLGQGLEFLIYFQGNSAPDKSGLPSDRFSAERTGGSVSTLTIQRTQQEDSAVYLCASSLGTVAYTIYFGEGSWLTVV.

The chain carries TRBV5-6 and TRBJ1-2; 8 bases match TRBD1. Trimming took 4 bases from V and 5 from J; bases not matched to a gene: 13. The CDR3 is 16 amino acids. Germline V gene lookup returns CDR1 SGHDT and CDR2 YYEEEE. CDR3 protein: CASSPGGGTGYYGYTF. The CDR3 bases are TGTGCCAGCAGCCCGGGGGGCGGGACAGGCTATTATGGCTACACCTTC. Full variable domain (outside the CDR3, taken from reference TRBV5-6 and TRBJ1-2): DAGVTQSPTHLIKTRGQQVTLRCSPKSGHDTVSWYQQALGQGPQFIFQYYEEEERQRGNFPDRFSGHQFPNYSSELNVNALLLGDSALYLCASSPGGGTGYYGYTFGSGTRLTVV.

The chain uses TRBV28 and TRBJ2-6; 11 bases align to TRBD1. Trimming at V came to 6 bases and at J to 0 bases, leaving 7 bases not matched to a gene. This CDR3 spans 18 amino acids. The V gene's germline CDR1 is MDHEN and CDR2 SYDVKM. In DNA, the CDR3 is TGTGCCAGCAGCCCTTCCGGGACAGGGGGCTCTGGGGCCAACGTCCTGACTTTC. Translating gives CASSPSGTGGSGANVLTF.

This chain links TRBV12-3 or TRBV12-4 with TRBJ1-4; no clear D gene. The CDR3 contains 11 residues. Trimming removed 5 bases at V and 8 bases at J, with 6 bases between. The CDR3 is CASSEQEKLFF. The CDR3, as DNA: TGTGCCAGCAGTGAACAAGAAAAACTGTTTTTT.

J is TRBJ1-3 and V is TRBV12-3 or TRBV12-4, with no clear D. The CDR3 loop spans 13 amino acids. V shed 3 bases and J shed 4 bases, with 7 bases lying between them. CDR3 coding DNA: TGTGCCAGCAGTTTTTACACCGGAAACACCATATATTTT. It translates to CASSFYTGNTIYF.